These 21 T cell receptor beta chains originate from one sample sequenced in a study of blood T cell repertoires in COVID-19. TCRdb's table, derived via immunoSEQ multiplex PCR, lists solely in-frame clones and lacks some. The table lists 250,000 to 300,000 clones, roughly 79% of them singletons. The sequenced sample was peripheral blood. The receptors shown here come from a woman aged 55-69 years with active or convalescent COVID-19.

CDR3 bases: TGTGCCAGCAGCTTAATCCAGGGTGATGGCTACACCTTC. Its translation is CASSLIQGDGYTF. The chain uses TRBV7-3 and TRBJ1-2; a weak D match, TRBD1 (5 bases). Trimming left V 1 base short and J 6 bases short, with 9 bases between. CDR1 is SGHTA and CDR2 is FQGTGA in the germline V gene. There are 13 residues in the CDR3.

The table lists this clone with a few counts. This chain uses TRBV5-4 with TRBJ2-7; D is undetermined. This CDR3 is built from 14 residues. With 0 bases removed from V and 1 base from J, the gap between germline ends came to 8 bases. Germline CDR1 and CDR2: SGHNT and YYREEE (reference sequence). CDR3 residues: CASSLAPVSYEQYF. CDR3 DNA sequence: TGTGCCAGCAGCTTGGCGCCGGTGTCCTACGAGCAGTACTTC.

This clone was seen once. The chain recombines TRBV29-1 with TRBJ1-2; 7 bases align to TRBD1. CDR1 and CDR2 from the germline V gene are SQVTM and ANQGSEA. CDR3 length: 13 amino acids. Germline trimming cut 6 bases from V and 3 bases from J; bases unmatched to any gene: 7. CDR3 protein: CSVTSGTDYGYTF. The CDR3 nucleotides read TGCAGCGTCACGTCCGGGACAGACTATGGCTACACCTTC. Variable domain in full (rest from reference TRBV29-1 and TRBJ1-2): SAVISQKPSRDICQRGTSLTIQCQVDSQVTMMFWYRQQPGQSLTLIATANQGSEATYESGFVIDKFPISRPNLTFSTLTVSNMSPEDSSIYLCSVTSGTDYGYTFGSGTRLTVV.

The chain's CDR3 is CASSHGGGAGDTQYF. The DNA for the CDR3 is TGCGCCAGCAGCCATGGCGGGGGGGCCGGAGATACGCAGTATTTT. The chain links TRBV4-3 to TRBJ2-3, with TRBD2 matching over 9 bases. Germline assignment: CDR1 LGHNA and CDR2 YSLEER. The V and J ends lost 3 bases and 5 bases, in that order; junction bases with no gene match: 6. CDR3 length equals 15 residues.

This chain connects TRBV5-1 to TRBJ1-3; possible D gene TRBD1, 6 bases. CDR1 SGHRS and CDR2 YFSETQ come from the germline V gene. The V end was cut by 2 bases, the J end by 6 bases, with 24 bases between. The CDR3 has 18 amino acids. CDR3 DNA: TGCGCCAGCAGCTTAACCTCCGGGACACCTGTCCGCACAAACACCATATATTTT. Amino acids: CASSLTSGTPVRTNTIYF. Full variable domain (outside the CDR3, taken from reference TRBV5-1 and TRBJ1-3): KAGVTQTPRYLIKTRGQQVTLSCSPISGHRSVSWYQQTPGQGLQFLFEYFSETQRNKGNFPGRFSGRQFSNSRSEMNVSTLELGDSALYLCASSLTSGTPVRTNTIYFGEGSWLTVV.

As to this clone: It is unclear where the CDR3 begins or ends on the DNA, so no DNA is shown, and the CDR3 is as TCRdb lists it. V usage is TRBV2 and J usage is TRBJ1-2. Including both end residues, the CDR3 is 14 amino acids long. Germline V gene sequence: CDR1 SNHLY, CDR2 FYNNEI. The chain's CDR3 is CASSSSGGLYGYTF.

J is TRBJ2-3 and V is TRBV3-1 (or the pseudogene TRBV3-2), with a possible D match to TRBD2 (6 bases). V lost 3 bases to trimming and J lost 7 bases, with 20 bases between them. The CDR3 sequence is 16 residues long. CDR1 LGHDT and CDR2 YNNKEL come from the germline V gene (reference sequence). CDR3 DNA: TGTGCCAGCAGCCACCCTATCGCGGGGTATCTCTATACGCAGTATTTT. Translated: CASSHPIAGYLYTQYF.

This rearrangement joins TRBV24-1 to TRBJ2-1; D possibly corresponds to TRBD2 (6 bases). V gave up 4 bases and J gave up 10 bases, with 13 bases separating them. Germline CDR1 KGHDR, CDR2 SFDVKD. The CDR3 is 13 residues long. Written as DNA, the CDR3 is TGTGCCACCAGTGAGGGGGGACGCCGAGAGCAGTTCTTC. This gives the protein CATSEGGRREQFF.

In its sample, this clone was seen a few times. This chain links TRBV20-1 with TRBJ2-7; D is possibly TRBD2 (5 bases). The CDR3 is 14 residues long. The germline V gene has CDR1 DFQATT and CDR2 SNEGSKA (reference sequence). The V gene lost 3 bases and the J gene lost 3 bases, with 15 bases spanning the gap. CDR3 in amino acids: CSASVGELFYEQYF. The CDR3 nucleotides are TGCAGTGCTAGTGTCGGGGAACTATTCTACGAGCAGTACTTC.

Points on this clone: The sample has other DNA sequences that encode this CDR3 too. V is TRBV15 and J is TRBJ2-5, with D possibly matching TRBD2 (6 bases). The germline CDR1 and CDR2 sequences are LNHNV and YYDKDF (reference sequence). This CDR3 contains 13 residues. Trimming removed 1 base at V and 5 bases at J, with 8 bases between. The CDR3 sequence is CATSRGGVETQYF. CDR3 nucleotide sequence: TGTGCCACCAGCAGAGGCGGGGTTGAGACCCAGTACTTC.

The chain employs TRBV19 and TRBJ2-3, with unresolved D. The CDR3 is 16 amino acids. Deletions cut 10 bases from V and 0 bases from J, with 20 bases between. Germline CDR1 is LNHDA and CDR2 is SQIVND (reference sequence). The CDR3: CATHRAPGSSTDTQYF. CDR3 bases: TGTGCCACTCATCGCGCGCCGGGTTCTAGCACAGATACGCAGTATTTT.

The CDR3, as DNA: TGTGCCAGCAGTTCTAATCTTCTAGCCTGGGAGACCCAGTACTTC. Translating gives CASSSNLLAWETQYF. The chain recombines TRBV27 with TRBJ2-5; tentative D call: TRBD2 (5 bases). There are 15 residues in the CDR3. V was cut by 4 bases and J by 5 bases, with 17 bases left in between. Germline V gene lookup returns CDR1 MNHEY and CDR2 SMNVEV (reference sequence).

V and J are TRBV5-1 and TRBJ2-1, with 9 nucleotides matching TRBD2. This CDR3 comprises 17 residues. The V segment lost 2 bases and the J segment 7 bases; nucleotides outside the gene matches: 13. Germline V gene lookup returns CDR1 SGHRS and CDR2 YFSETQ. CDR3 sequence (DNA): TGCGCCAGCAGCTTTGCGGGCGGGGGGGCTTTAAGGAATGAGCAGTTCTTC. This sequence encodes CASSFAGGGALRNEQFF.

This chain uses TRBV9 with TRBJ1-2; weak D call: TRBD1 (6 bases). The germline CDR1 and CDR2 sequences are SGDLS and YYNGEE. The CDR3 loop spans 16 amino acids. V lost 3 bases to trimming and J lost 5 bases, with 20 bases between them. The CDR3 nucleotides read TGTGCCAGCAGCGCCTGGACTGGGGGCCAGGGATATGGCTACACCTTC. This translates into CASSAWTGGQGYGYTF. The variable domain in full, completed from reference TRBV9 and TRBJ1-2, reads DSGVTQTPKHLITATGQRVTLRCSPRSGDLSVYWYQQSLDQGLQFLIQYYNGEERAKGNILERFSAQQFPDLHSELNLSSLELGDSALYFCASSAWTGGQGYGYTFGSGTRLTVV.

In this sample, this clone turned up a few times. This sequence joins TRBV5-1 and TRBJ2-5, with 11 bases matching TRBD2. This CDR3 is 15 amino acids long. The junction had 5 bases not matched to a gene; V was cut back by 2 bases and J by 5 bases. Germline CDR1 and CDR2: SGHRS and YFSETQ. This CDR3 is CASSFSGGARETQYF. As DNA, the CDR3 is TGCGCCAGCAGCTTTAGCGGGGGGGCCCGGGAGACCCAGTACTTC. Full variable domain (missing parts from reference TRBV5-1 and TRBJ2-5): KAGVTQTPRYLIKTRGQQVTLSCSPISGHRSVSWYQQTPGQGLQFLFEYFSETQRNKGNFPGRFSGRQFSNSRSEMNVSTLELGDSALYLCASSFSGGARETQYFGPGTRLLVL.

CDR3 sequence reads: CASKSARDRVHGYTF. As DNA, the CDR3 is TGTGCCAGTAAGTCCGCCCGGGACAGGGTTCACGGCTACACCTTC. V is TRBV19 and J is TRBJ1-2, with 9 bases that match TRBD1. Trimming at V came to 7 bases and at J to 8 bases, leaving 14 bases not matched to a gene. This CDR3 contains 15 residues. Germline V gene lookup returns CDR1 LNHDA and CDR2 SQIVND (reference sequence).

The V call is TRBV3-1 (or the pseudogene TRBV3-2), the J call TRBJ2-1; 11 positions agree with TRBD2. The V and J ends lost 3 bases and 4 bases, in that order; junction bases with no gene match: 11. The CDR3 spans 18 residues. The germline gives CDR1 LGHDT, CDR2 YNNKEL (reference sequence). The CDR3 sequence: CASSQYGTSGQGYNEQFF. The CDR3 DNA sequence: TGTGCCAGCAGCCAGTACGGGACTAGCGGCCAAGGATACAATGAGCAGTTCTTC.

This clone was seen once. The chain links TRBV5-5 to TRBJ2-7, with TRBD1 matching 12 bases. This CDR3 comprises 14 residues. The V and J ends lost 3 bases and 6 bases, in that order; junction bases with no gene match: 4. Germline V gene sequence: CDR1 SGHKS, CDR2 YYEKEE (reference sequence). This chain's CDR3 is CASSWGQGAREQYF. CDR3 nucleotide sequence: TGTGCCAGCAGCTGGGGACAGGGGGCGCGCGAGCAGTACTTC.

This chain uses TRBV6-6 with TRBJ2-3; perhaps TRBD1 as D (6 bases). In germline, CDR1 is MNHNY, CDR2 SVGAGI (reference sequence). V dropped 6 bases and J dropped 3 bases, with 16 bases sitting between them. The CDR3 totals 15 residues. CDR3 in amino acids: CASRQNRVGTDTQYF. The CDR3 DNA reads TGTGCCAGCAGGCAAAACAGGGTAGGGACAGATACGCAGTATTTT.

V and J are TRBV7-8 and TRBJ1-3, with 9 positions matching TRBD1. The CDR3 runs 16 residues. Trimming removed 4 bases from V and 8 bases from J; junction bases left unmatched: 12. CDR1 and CDR2 from the germline V gene are SGHVS and FQNEAQ. CDR3 sequence: CASSWGQGSKQYTIYF. The CDR3 region has the DNA TGTGCCAGCAGCTGGGGACAGGGCAGTAAACAGTACACCATATATTTT.

The chain joins TRBV2 to TRBJ2-3, with D hard to call. Between the trimmed V and J ends, which lost 4 bases and 0 bases, there was a span of 11 bases. This CDR3 has 15 residues. Germline V gives CDR1 SNHLY, CDR2 FYNNEI. The CDR3 sequence is CASSALSSSTDTQYF. CDR3 DNA sequence: TGTGCCAGCAGTGCCCTTTCGTCTAGCACAGATACGCAGTATTTT.